The rows below give T cell receptor beta chains drawn from one sample of a study of T cell responses to AZD1222 COVID-19 vaccine. Clones were sequenced by immunoSEQ multiplex PCR, and TCRdb holds only the in-frame ones, with some missing. Found here are approximately 89,000 clones, approximately 91% of them singletons; the top ten hold approximately 12%. This sample comprised peripheral blood, obtained on day 0 of AZD1222 vaccination. These receptors came from an adult in good health. CDR3s include the opening cysteine and the closing phenylalanine or tryptophan. Each record gives: clone size, J gene, D gene, V gene, CDR3 protein, CDR3 DNA. The D gene is left open where the match is weak. Rows give clone size only sometimes, using once, few, many, or a class for an expanded clone.

clone_size: -
j_call: TRBJ1-2
d_call: -
v_call: TRBV19
cdr3_aa: CATRLGSNYGYTF
cdr3_nt: TGTGCCACTAGACTCGGCTCCAACTATGGCTACACCTTC

clone_size: few
j_call: TRBJ1-4
d_call: -
v_call: TRBV2
cdr3_aa: CASSEVRTELVGLFF
cdr3_nt: TGTGCCAGCAGTGAGGTCAGGACGGAACTCGTGGGACTGTTTTTT

clone_size: -
j_call: TRBJ2-5
d_call: -
v_call: TRBV5-1
cdr3_aa: CASSFGVQETQYF
cdr3_nt: TGCGCCAGCAGTTTCGGAGTCCAAGAGACCCAGTACTTC

clone_size: -
j_call: TRBJ1-1
d_call: -
v_call: TRBV7-2
cdr3_aa: CASSFTGSVNTEAFF
cdr3_nt: TGTGCCAGCAGCTTTACAGGGTCAGTGAACACTGAAGCTTTCTTT

clone_size: -
j_call: TRBJ2-7
d_call: TRBD2
v_call: TRBV14
cdr3_aa: CASSQGLAGTYEQYF
cdr3_nt: TGTGCCAGCAGCCAGGGACTAGCGGGGACCTACGAGCAGTACTTC

clone_size: -
j_call: TRBJ2-2
d_call: -
v_call: TRBV30
cdr3_aa: CAWSVRSSGELFF
cdr3_nt: TGTGCCTGGAGTGTACGGTCGTCCGGGGAGCTGTTTTTT

clone_size: few
j_call: TRBJ1-5
d_call: TRBD1
v_call: TRBV15
cdr3_aa: CATSRGDRGLNQPQHF
cdr3_nt: TGTGCCACCAGCAGAGGGGACAGGGGTCTCAATCAGCCCCAGCATTTT

clone_size: -
j_call: TRBJ1-1
d_call: -
v_call: TRBV28
cdr3_aa: CASSGDGGWNTEAFF
cdr3_nt: TGTGCCAGCAGTGGGGACGGAGGGTGGAACACTGAAGCTTTCTTT

clone_size: -
j_call: TRBJ1-5
d_call: -
v_call: TRBV28
cdr3_aa: CASIGAGAFPPQHF
cdr3_nt: TGTGCCAGCATTGGGGCAGGGGCTTTTCCGCCCCAGCATTTT

clone_size: -
j_call: TRBJ1-6
d_call: -
v_call: TRBV30
cdr3_aa: CAWSGVFTGSPLHF
cdr3_nt: TGTGCCTGGAGTGGCGTATTTACGGGTTCACCCCTCCACTTT

clone_size: -
j_call: TRBJ1-1
d_call: -
v_call: TRBV2
cdr3_aa: CASSARGVGTEAFF
cdr3_nt: TGTGCCAGCAGTGCAAGAGGGGTTGGCACTGAAGCTTTCTTT

clone_size: -
j_call: TRBJ2-1
d_call: TRBD2
v_call: TRBV19
cdr3_aa: CASSMSSGGADEQFF
cdr3_nt: TGTGCCAGTAGTATGTCTAGCGGGGGGGCCGATGAGCAGTTCTTC

clone_size: -
j_call: TRBJ1-2
d_call: TRBD1
v_call: TRBV9
cdr3_aa: CASSVGLGQMNYGYTF
cdr3_nt: TGTGCCAGCAGCGTAGGTCTGGGACAGATGAACTATGGCTACACCTTC

clone_size: -
j_call: TRBJ1-5
d_call: TRBD1
v_call: TRBV5-6
cdr3_aa: CASSLGQGRSKPQHF
cdr3_nt: TGTGCCAGCAGCTTAGGACAGGGTAGATCAAAGCCCCAGCATTTT

clone_size: -
j_call: TRBJ2-1
d_call: -
v_call: TRBV2
cdr3_aa: CASREQLRVSKSSYNEQFF
cdr3_nt: TGTGCCAGCAGGGAACAACTCAGGGTTTCCAAGAGCTCCTACAATGAGCAGTTCTTC

clone_size: -
j_call: TRBJ1-5
d_call: TRBD1
v_call: TRBV5-5
cdr3_aa: CASSQKTGANNQPQHF
cdr3_nt: TGTGCCAGCAGCCAAAAGACAGGGGCTAACAATCAGCCCCAGCATTTT

clone_size: -
j_call: TRBJ1-2
d_call: TRBD1
v_call: TRBV2
cdr3_aa: CASSDAGTGVNYGYTF
cdr3_nt: TGTGCCAGCAGCGACGCCGGGACAGGGGTTAACTATGGCTACACCTTC

clone_size: -
j_call: TRBJ2-1
d_call: TRBD1
v_call: TRBV24-1
cdr3_aa: CATSDPPGTGLRGYNEQFF
cdr3_nt: TGTGCCACCAGTGATCCTCCCGGGACAGGGCTGCGTGGGTACAATGAGCAGTTCTTC

clone_size: -
j_call: TRBJ2-1
d_call: TRBD2
v_call: TRBV5-8
cdr3_aa: CASSFPSGGAYNEQFF
cdr3_nt: TGTGCCAGCAGCTTCCCTAGCGGGGGGGCCTACAATGAGCAGTTCTTC

clone_size: -
j_call: TRBJ1-5
d_call: -
v_call: TRBV2
cdr3_aa: CASSERPSNQPQHF
cdr3_nt: TGTGCCAGCAGTGAAAGGCCGAGCAATCAGCCCCAGCATTTT

clone_size: few
j_call: TRBJ2-6
d_call: -
v_call: TRBV7-2
cdr3_aa: CASSRPYGANVLTF
cdr3_nt: TGTGCCAGCAGCCGCCCGTACGGGGCCAACGTCCTGACTTTC

clone_size: -
j_call: TRBJ1-3
d_call: -
v_call: TRBV5-1
cdr3_aa: CASSLAGSGNTIYF
cdr3_nt: TGCGCCAGCAGCTTGGCCGGCTCTGGAAACACCATATATTTT

clone_size: few
j_call: TRBJ1-6
d_call: -
v_call: TRBV4-3
cdr3_aa: CASRLNNSPLHF
cdr3_nt: TGCGCCAGCAGACTAAATAATTCACCCCTCCACTTT

clone_size: few
j_call: TRBJ2-7
d_call: TRBD1
v_call: TRBV29-1
cdr3_aa: CSVTRQGSYEQYF
cdr3_nt: TGCAGCGTGACAAGACAGGGTTCCTACGAGCAGTACTTC

clone_size: -
j_call: TRBJ1-2
d_call: TRBD1
v_call: TRBV12-3/TRBV12-4
cdr3_aa: CASARQGNGYTF
cdr3_nt: TGTGCCAGCGCAAGACAGGGTAACGGCTACACCTTC

clone_size: -
j_call: TRBJ2-3
d_call: -
v_call: TRBV6-5
cdr3_aa: CASGRVPDTQYF
cdr3_nt: TGTGCCAGCGGCAGGGTCCCCGATACGCAGTATTTT

clone_size: -
j_call: TRBJ2-5
d_call: TRBD2
v_call: TRBV7-2
cdr3_aa: CASSPRLAGEETQYF
cdr3_nt: TGTGCCAGCAGCCCGAGACTAGCGGGGGAAGAGACCCAGTACTTC

clone_size: -
j_call: TRBJ1-4
d_call: -
v_call: TRBV5-1
cdr3_aa: CASSTSPLGGNEKLFF
cdr3_nt: TGCGCCAGCAGCACATCCCCTCTTGGGGGTAATGAAAAACTGTTTTTT

clone_size: -
j_call: TRBJ2-2
d_call: TRBD2
v_call: TRBV29-1
cdr3_aa: CSVQRGAANTGELFF
cdr3_nt: TGCAGCGTTCAGCGGGGGGCCGCGAACACCGGGGAGCTGTTTTTT